This T cell receptor beta chain appears in the sequencing data of a study of T-cell memory formation after mild COVID-19. At the level of the study: TCR clusters were mostly donor specific. Regarding the study as a whole: Among CD4+ contracting clones, most were CM and EM, and CD8+ ones EMRA. Pre-infection memory carried some responding clones, suggesting that cross-reactive memory joined.

5'RACE primed at constant segments yielded TCR alpha and TCR beta cDNA libraries bearing sample barcodes and UMIs. Each CDR3 protein gets one entry after TCRdb re-called the 5' RACE reads with MiXCR. The sample has about 400,000 distinct CDR3 sequences; less than 25% are singletons. V lost 4 bases to trimming and J lost 4 bases; unmatched junction nucleotides: 9. CDR3 size: 16 residues. Per the germline V gene, CDR1 is SGDLS and CDR2 is YYNGEE. On this clonotype: Its target is unknown.

The sequence was obtained from an adult woman who had mild COVID-19 (a few samples of this study predate the infection). Cell type and time point are not known. The chain employs TRBV9 and TRBJ2-1; 9 nucleotides match TRBD1. What was sequenced was PBMCs or a T cell subset sorted from them (not recorded which). The CDR3 reads CASSHRTGEAYNEQFF. The CDR3 coding sequence is TGTGCCAGCAGCCATAGGACAGGGGAGGCGTACAATGAGCAGTTCTTC.